The 18 T cell receptor beta chains listed next were all sequenced from one sample in a study of cytomegalovirus exposure and HLA in healthy donors. The PCR was carried out with 60 Vbeta primers and 13 Jbeta primers. Here immunoSEQ multiplex PCR was the method, and the copy in TCRdb shows in-frame clones only, minus some. The data show over 130,000 clones, about 84% seen once. Sequencing was performed on PBMCs. The receptors were gathered from a middle-aged woman in good health and CMV-seropositive.

This clone occurred a few times. Sequence at one end of the junction differs from germline and may be a read error. The chain uses TRBV7-9 and TRBJ2-2; the match to TRBD1 covers 8 bases. From germline, CDR1 is SEHNR and CDR2 FQNEAQ (reference sequence). The CDR3 extends over 15 amino acids. The CDR3 sequence is CSSSMTGQVTGELFF. The CDR3 DNA follows: TGTTCCAGCAGCATGACGGGACAGGTCACCGGGGAGCTGTTTTTT. Supplemented by reference TRBV7-9 and TRBJ2-2, the full variable domain reads DTGVSQNPRHKITKRGQNVTFRCDPISEHNRLYWYRQTLGQGPEFLTYFQNEAQLEKSRLLSDRFSAERPKGSFSTLEIQRTEQGDSAMYLCSSSMTGQVTGELFFGEGSRLTVL.

V is TRBV28 and J is TRBJ1-1; D remains ambiguous. In germline, CDR1 is MDHEN, CDR2 SYDVKM. V gave up 7 bases and J gave up 5 bases, with 17 bases separating them. The CDR3 loop spans 14 amino acids. The CDR3 loop reads CASIPGPGRTEAFF. The CDR3 DNA is TGTGCCAGCATCCCGGGCCCCGGGAGGACTGAAGCTTTCTTT.

The chain employs TRBV18 and TRBJ1-2; 7 bases align to TRBD1. The CDR3 length is 17 residues. Looked up from germline, CDR1 is KGHSH and CDR2 is LQKENI. Unmatched junction bases numbered 12, after V lost 0 bases and J lost 5 bases. The CDR3 region is CASSPPSQRGRGYGYTF. The CDR3 DNA reads TGTGCCAGCTCACCACCGAGTCAAAGGGGGCGAGGATATGGCTACACCTTC.

This clone was observed a handful of times. DNA of the CDR3: TGCGCCAGCAGCTTGGGGTCCGCAGGGCGGGGCACCGGGGAGCTGTTTTTT. Its protein is CASSLGSAGRGTGELFF. This chain links TRBV5-1 with TRBJ2-2; D is possibly TRBD2 (6 bases). V dropped 0 bases and J dropped 4 bases, with 16 bases sitting between them. The CDR3 contains 17 residues. CDR1 SGHRS and CDR2 YFSETQ come from the germline V gene. Looking up the rest from reference TRBV5-1 and TRBJ2-2 gives the full variable domain: KAGVTQTPRYLIKTRGQQVTLSCSPISGHRSVSWYQQTPGQGLQFLFEYFSETQRNKGNFPGRFSGRQFSNSRSEMNVSTLELGDSALYLCASSLGSAGRGTGELFFGEGSRLTVL.

The gene calls are TRBV11-3 and TRBJ1-2; 9 bases are a match to TRBD1. The ends lost 3 bases at V and 3 bases at J; junction bases unmatched: 5. CDR1 and CDR2 (germline): SGHNT, YENEEA. The CDR3 is 15 residues long. The CDR3 sequence: CASSFRDRVDYGYTF. In DNA form, the CDR3 reads TGTGCCAGCAGCTTCCGGGACAGGGTAGACTATGGCTACACCTTC.

This clone occurred a few times. This rearrangement joins TRBV5-1 to TRBJ2-7, with D maybe TRBD1 (5 bases). Germline V lookup: CDR1 SGHRS, CDR2 YFSETQ. Trimming left V 0 bases short and J 0 bases short, with 19 bases between. The CDR3 extends over 18 amino acids. This chain's CDR3 is CASSLGPSLGDSSYEQYF. CDR3 nucleotides: TGCGCCAGCAGCTTGGGCCCCTCCTTGGGCGACAGCTCCTACGAGCAGTACTTC.

The chain couples TRBV9 to TRBJ2-5; 7 bases line up with TRBD2. The DNA end lines up better with TRBJ2-7; the J call may be wrong. The CDR3 loop spans 14 amino acids. Germline V CDR1 and CDR2: SGDLS, YYNGEE. CDR3 sequence reads: CASSVRLAGDEQYF. Here the CDR3 DNA reads TGTGCCAGCAGCGTCAGACTAGCAGGCGACGAGCAGTACTTC.

The V call is TRBV28, the J call TRBJ2-4; TRBD2 is a possible D gene (5 bases). CDR1 and CDR2 (germline): MDHEN, SYDVKM. CDR3 size: 16 residues. Trimming took 6 bases from V and 2 from J, leaving 17 bases between them. The CDR3 spells CASSQPQFGTKNIQYF. The CDR3 region has the DNA TGTGCCAGCAGCCAACCTCAATTCGGGACCAAAAACATTCAGTACTTC.

A remark on this clone: One end of the junction fails to match germline, which may point to a read error. The chain is built from TRBV2 and TRBJ1-1; the match to TRBD1 covers 8 bases. The CDR3 loop spans 17 amino acids. CDR1 is SNHLY and CDR2 is FYNNEI in the germline V gene. DNA for the CDR3: TGTGCCAGCAGTCGGACGATGGACAGGGTAAAAAACATTGAAGCTTTCTTT. Encoded protein: CASSRTMDRVKNIEAFF.

The rearrangement links TRBV5-1 to TRBJ2-7; tentative D call: TRBD2 (6 bases). V was pared by 4 bases and J by 2 bases, with 10 bases between. Germline CDR1 reads SGHRS; CDR2 reads YFSETQ. CDR3 length equals 13 residues. CDR3 residues: CASSPGLTYEQYF. CDR3 DNA: TGCGCCAGCAGCCCGGGACTGACCTACGAGCAGTACTTC.

The CDR3 is CASSPRATSGRRGGELFF. DNA of the CDR3: TGTGCCAGCAGCCCCCGGGCGACTAGCGGGAGGCGGGGCGGGGAGCTGTTTTTT. The chain joins TRBV9 to TRBJ2-2, with 13 bases aligning to TRBD2. Germline V gives CDR1 SGDLS, CDR2 YYNGEE. V gave up 4 bases and J gave up 7 bases; unmatched junction bases: 13. The CDR3 is 18 amino acids.

The rearrangement joins TRBV5-6 to TRBJ2-2; 10 bases are a match to TRBD2. Trimming cost V 4 bases and J 3 bases; bases outside gene matches: 9. The CDR3 runs 17 residues. Germline V gene lookup returns CDR1 SGHDT and CDR2 YYEEEE. CDR3 sequence: CASSRLTSGTYTGELFF. CDR3 sequence (DNA): TGTGCCAGCAGCCGTCTTACTAGCGGGACTTACACCGGGGAGCTGTTTTTT.

The CDR3 protein is CASSFDRESEAFF. The CDR3 nucleotides read TGTGCCAGCAGCTTCGACAGGGAGTCTGAAGCTTTCTTT. This rearrangement joins TRBV7-8 to TRBJ1-1; 7 bases align to TRBD1. J gave up 6 bases and V 3 bases, and 4 bases lay outside the gene matches. Germline V lookup: CDR1 SGHVS, CDR2 FQNEAQ. This CDR3 comprises 13 residues.

The chain recombines TRBV5-1 with TRBJ2-7; 9 bases fit TRBD1. Germline values: CDR1 SGHRS, CDR2 YFSETQ. CDR3 length: 14 residues. The V gene end was trimmed by 3 bases and the J gene end by 2 bases; junction bases not matched to a gene: 3. CDR3 amino acids: CASSSGQGPYEQYF. The CDR3, as DNA: TGCGCCAGCAGCTCGGGACAGGGCCCCTACGAGCAGTACTTC. Full variable domain (outside the CDR3, taken from reference TRBV5-1 and TRBJ2-7): KAGVTQTPRYLIKTRGQQVTLSCSPISGHRSVSWYQQTPGQGLQFLFEYFSETQRNKGNFPGRFSGRQFSNSRSEMNVSTLELGDSALYLCASSSGQGPYEQYFGPGTRLTVT.

The rearrangement uses TRBV7-9 and TRBJ1-3; possible D gene TRBD1, 6 bases. The germline V gene encodes CDR1 SEHNR and CDR2 FQNEAQ (reference sequence). The CDR3 spans 12 residues. Deletions cut 5 bases from V and 9 bases from J, with 11 bases between. CDR3 in amino acids: CASSPGESTIYF. The CDR3 nucleotides read TGTGCCAGCAGCCCAGGGGAAAGCACCATATATTTT. The full variable domain, in which reference TRBV7-9 and TRBJ1-3 provide the parts outside the CDR3, is DTGVSQNPRHKITKRGQNVTFRCDPISEHNRLYWYRQTLGQGPEFLTYFQNEAQLEKSRLLSDRFSAERPKGSFSTLEIQRTEQGDSAMYLCASSPGESTIYFGEGSWLTVV.

The CDR3 reads CASSYSYTEAFF. The DNA for the CDR3 is TGTGCCAGTAGTTACAGTTACACTGAAGCTTTCTTT. The V and J genes are TRBV19 and TRBJ1-1, with no clear D. The ends were cut back, 5 bases at V and 3 bases at J, with 7 bases in the middle. CDR3 length: 12 residues. The germline gives CDR1 LNHDA, CDR2 SQIVND (reference sequence).

The J gene is TRBJ2-5, the V gene TRBV7-6, with 8 bases lining up with TRBD1. The J call may be wrong; the DNA end is better matched by TRBJ2-7. The CDR3 extends over 13 amino acids. Per the germline V gene, CDR1 is SGHVS and CDR2 is FNYEAQ. Here the CDR3 reads CASSRTGGYEQYF. For the CDR3, the DNA is TGTGCCAGCAGTCGTACAGGGGGATACGAGCAGTACTTC.

The chain joins TRBV9 to TRBJ1-1, with D unclear. The CDR3 extends over 13 amino acids. Germline values: CDR1 SGDLS, CDR2 YYNGEE. The V and J ends lost 2 bases and 3 bases respectively, with 8 bases between them. CDR3 nucleotide sequence: TGTGCCAGCAGCGTCCGGGTCTACACTGAAGCTTTCTTT. Its protein product is CASSVRVYTEAFF.